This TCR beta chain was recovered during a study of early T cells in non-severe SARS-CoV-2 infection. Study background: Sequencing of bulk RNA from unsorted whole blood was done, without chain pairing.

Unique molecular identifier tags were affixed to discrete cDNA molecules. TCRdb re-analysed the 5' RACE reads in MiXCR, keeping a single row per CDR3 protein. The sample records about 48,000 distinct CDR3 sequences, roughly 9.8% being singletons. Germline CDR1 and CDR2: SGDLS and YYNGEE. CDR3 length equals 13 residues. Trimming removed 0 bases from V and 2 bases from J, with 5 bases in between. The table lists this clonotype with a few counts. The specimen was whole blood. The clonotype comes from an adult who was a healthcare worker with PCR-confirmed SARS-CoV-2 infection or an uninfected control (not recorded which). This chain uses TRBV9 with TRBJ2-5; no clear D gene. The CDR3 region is CASSVDLQETQYF. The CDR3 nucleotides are TGTGCCAGCAGCGTAGATCTACAAGAGACCCAGTACTTC.